Here is one T cell receptor beta chain with its context. This CDR3 comprises 16 residues. This table comes from immunoSEQ multiplex PCR, and its TCRdb copy is limited to in-frame clones, with some not included. The sample includes about 270,000 clones, over 70% of them seen just once. These data belong to a study of blood T cell repertoires in COVID-19. Background on the study: Italy, Spain and the United States were the sources of the convalescent and acute COVID-19 samples. T cells, B-cell-depleted T cells, or PBMCs provided the cDNA or gDNA that served as material.

This clonotype originated in a man older than 75 with acute or convalescent COVID-19. The sample comprised peripheral blood. The rearrangement uses TRBV7-5 and TRBJ1-5. TRBV7-5 has pseudogene status. CDR3 bases: TGTGTCAGAAGCTTAGAGTTTGGGGGGGCGGATCAGCCCCAGCATTTT. It yields the protein CVRSLEFGGADQPQHF.